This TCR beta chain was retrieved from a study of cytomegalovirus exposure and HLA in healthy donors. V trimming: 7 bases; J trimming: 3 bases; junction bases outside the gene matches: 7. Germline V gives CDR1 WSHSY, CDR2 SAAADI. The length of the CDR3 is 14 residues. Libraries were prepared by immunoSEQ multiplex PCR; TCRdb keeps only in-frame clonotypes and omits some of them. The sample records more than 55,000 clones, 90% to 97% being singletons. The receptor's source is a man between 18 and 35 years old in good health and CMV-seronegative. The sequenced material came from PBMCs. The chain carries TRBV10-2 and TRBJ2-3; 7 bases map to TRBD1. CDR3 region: CASTKDRVTDTQYF. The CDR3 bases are TGCGCCAGCACCAAAGACAGGGTAACAGATACGCAGTATTTT.